The sample holds many counts of the clone carrying this T cell receptor beta chain. 5'RACE template switching added a universal primer site and UMIs to TCR cDNA. Using its own MiXCR run on the 5' RACE reads, TCRdb lists one record per CDR3 protein. The sample includes about 96,000 distinct CDR3 sequences, approximately 8.4% of them seen just once. The data belong to a study of T cells after yellow fever vaccination. The CDR3 is 16 amino acids. The germline V gene encodes CDR1 SGHVS and CDR2 FQNEAQ. Trimming at V came to 1 base and at J to 7 bases, leaving 9 bases not matched to a gene. The specimen was CD8+ T cells not binding an NS4B(214-222) dextramer, sorted from PBMCs, collected around 15 days after the first yellow fever vaccination. This TCR was recovered from a man younger than 30 who received the YFV17D yellow fever vaccine. J is TRBJ2-1 and V is TRBV7-8; 8 nucleotides align to TRBD2. CDR3 in amino acids: CASSLVAGRIWNEQFF. CDR3 nucleotides: TGTGCCAGCAGCTTAGTAGCGGGGAGGATATGGAATGAGCAGTTCTTC.